The 4 T cell receptor beta chains reported below all come from one sample, sequenced in a study of control samples from healthy donors and cancer patients. Profiling relied on immunoSEQ multiplex PCR, and the TCRdb table lists in-frame clones only, not all of them. Of approximately 82,000 clones in the sample, 94% were seen once. Sequencing input: blood. All receptors derive from a woman between 18 and 29 years old in good health.

This clone is categorized as hyperexpanded. V is TRBV5-1 and J is TRBJ2-1; the D is unclear. This CDR3 has 15 amino acids. Germline CDR1 and CDR2: SGHRS and YFSETQ. Trimming took 0 bases from V and 9 from J, leaving 16 bases between them. CDR3 sequence: CASSLEDPRYSEQFF. Written as DNA, the CDR3 is TGCGCCAGCAGCTTGGAGGACCCCAGATATAGTGAGCAGTTCTTC.

J is TRBJ2-7 and V is TRBV7-9, with 11 bases that match TRBD1. Germline-derived CDR1 and CDR2 are SEHNR and FQNEAQ (reference sequence). V dropped 5 bases and J dropped 6; count of bases not matched to a gene: 6. The CDR3 is 14 residues long. The CDR3 nucleotides read TGTGCCAGCAGCGGATGGACAGGGGGCGGCGAGCAGTACTTC. Translating gives CASSGWTGGGEQYF.

The chain joins TRBV27 to TRBJ2-1; D is perhaps TRBD2 (6 bases). This CDR3 is 16 amino acids long. Germline V gives CDR1 MNHEY, CDR2 SMNVEV (reference sequence). V lost 5 bases and J lost 4, with 18 bases in between. The CDR3 nucleotides read TGTGCCAGCAGTCCGACCCCGGGACTCCCGTACAATGAGCAGTTCTTC. Translating it yields CASSPTPGLPYNEQFF.

J is TRBJ1-6 and V is TRBV24-1; 8 bases are a match to TRBD1. The CDR3 has 15 residues. J was trimmed by 10 bases and V by 3 bases; bases with no gene match: 7. The germline gives CDR1 KGHDR, CDR2 SFDVKD. The CDR3 is CATSDPRRGRSPLHF. The CDR3 bases are TGTGCCACCAGTGATCCGCGCAGGGGGCGGTCACCCCTCCACTTT.